The entry below gives a single TCR beta chain sequence along with its context. The sample holds a few counts of this clonotype. Its cognate antigen has yet to be identified. No base quality information exists; no much larger clone differs at one position. Via the germline V gene (reference sequence), CDR1 is PRHDT and CDR2 FYEKMQ. The junction shows trimming of 0 bases on V and 1 base on J, plus 9 bases between the germline ends. The CDR3 numbers 15 residues from cysteine through phenylalanine. Here the CDR3 DNA is all that survives: 45 bases in frame from base 1. This entry comes from a study of HIV-infected patients and healthy controls (dated by TCRdb to the mid-2010s). The study in broad terms: Although they stayed below normal ranges, CD4 counts in about 90% of the 16 patients rose modestly but significantly after three months of therapy. An undetectable viral load was attained by 11 of 16 patients by the second bleed and by all patients after a further year of therapy. Relative to controls, total CDR3 counts per chain did not differ significantly, and patients lacked overall T-cell lymphocytopenia. The question the study tested was whether immune perturbation and reconstitution could be captured by deep TCR repertoire sequencing of small blood samples from HIV patients. No consistent shift in CD8 counts was seen during early therapy, whereas a slight rise was seen in the CD4:CD8 ratio.

SuperScript III was used to reverse transcribe 500 ng RNA with primers targeting the alpha and beta constant regions. Alpha and beta chain libraries were generated separately via chain-specific third strand synthesis with multiplexing indices. To avoid primer bias, the protocol used one single primer pair to amplify every rearrangement within a chain, and the protocol also attached molecular barcodes to each cDNA molecule. The SP2 sequencing primer site and a random hexamer were carried on a 5' RACE adapter, to which purified cDNA was joined by T4 RNA Ligase 1. Second strand synthesis was performed with Phusion polymerase and primed from the SP2 site, and slow temperature ramps were applied to favor optimal annealing. Two random hexamer sequences, both added before amplification and joined together, made up the 12-nucleotide barcode of each molecule. P5 and P7 adapter elements plus a second index were added in a short first PCR, which was followed by an approximately 20-cycle amplification PCR with P5s and P7 primers. A total of roughly 30 PCR cycles were applied to the libraries, which were quantified on a Qubit, sized on a Bioanalyzer, and diluted to approximately 3.7 nM. Normalized libraries were sequenced on an Illumina MiSeq with 2 x 250 paired-end kits. MinElute columns were the means by which the reverse transcription reactions were cleaned up, and the reactions were eluted into 10 ul Tris-Cl. Adapter ligations were incubated for about 22 hours at 16 degrees C and subsequently purified with AMPure XP beads at a 1:1 ratio. The study's own analysis went as follows. Demultiplexed FASTQ files were processed with a modified Decombinator by which V, J, insert and barcode information was output. Sequences that shared a barcode but differed from the dominant sequence were treated as errors and discarded, and barcodes were clustered at Levenshtein distance 3 and counted to estimate the original cDNA molecules. The R packages ineq, vegan, igraph and RCytoscape were used for downstream analyses, with IMGT nomenclature and CDR3 definitions applied. To avoid skew from clonal expansion, each TCR was counted once, and V gene usage was computed over distinct sequences. Similarity networks connected unique CDR3 amino acid sequences within a donor whenever two sequences differed by a single Levenshtein edit. In the repertoires, a search was made for a compiled set of published HIV-specific CDR3s (about 92 alpha, 650 to 750 beta) and CMV-specific CDR3s (roughly 12 alpha, some 250 beta). It was shown by random subsampling to size-matched repertoires that the decreased diversity of patients was not caused by their lower sequence numbers. In-frame beta chains were kept once TCRdb had trimmed the public reads at Q25 with fastp and called clones with MiXCR. CDR3 protein duplicates are merged, each entry listing the most common genes and DNA. These V and J calls originate from TCRdb's pipeline instead of the authors' own analysis. In this sample the table shows some 20,000 distinct CDR3 sequences, 8.5% to 9% of which occur a single time. The ten most abundant clones make up 21% of the sample.

After antiretroviral therapy began, follow-up blood was collected from HIV-infected patients roughly three months, about 14 weeks, later. Whole blood was used without cell fractionation, so the repertoire reflected all unsorted peripheral T cells. For RNA extraction, about 2.7 ml of peripheral blood was collected into Tempus tubes. Patients were deemed ineligible for enrollment if they had febrile or AIDS-related illness, tumors, hepatitis B or C coinfection, immunomodulatory therapy, recent vaccination or treatment interruptions. Residual genomic DNA was removed with the TURBO-DNase kit and globin mRNA was depleted with GLOBINclear. The full study reports these points: MAIT cell alpha-chain CDR3s were present at high frequency in healthy controls but severely depleted in HIV+ repertoires. The use of whole blood limited sequencing depth and precluded separation of the dynamics of distinct T-cell subpopulations. Healthy controls shared more CDR3s between individuals than HIV+ patients, by Jaccard index and by count of highly shared sequences. Donor HLA types were not determined in the study. Differing numbers of distinct sequences in patients and controls hindered comparison, and size-matching assigned excessive weight to rare events in the HIV-infected data. Processing was restricted to sixteen HIV-infected individuals, which the authors judged to be a major constraint on the generalizability of the findings. The therapy captured by the treated samples lasted only approximately 3 months, arguably too short a period to observe immune reconstitution given low adult thymic output. The study cohorts differed slightly in age and sex profile, but those differences did not account for the observed differences in diversity. Compared with controls, HIV-infected patients showed significantly different mean usage of eight alpha and eight beta V genes. In HIV-infected patients, the apparent post-therapy recovery of the Gini index was not replicated in size-matched repertoire data. The pairing of alpha and beta chains was not determined in the samples. Most CMV-associated CDR3s became more frequent during therapy, although their change was not significant, whereas HIV-associated CDR3s showed a significant decrease in frequency. Roughly threefold more distinct CDR3s and higher Shannon diversity were observed in healthy control repertoires than in untreated HIV+ repertoires. Oligoclonality may be reflected in the significantly higher mean Gini indices of HIV-infected repertoires compared with controls.

The clonotype originates from an adult with HIV infection. The sequence links TRBV13 to TRBJ2-5; the D gene remains uncertain. Specimen: blood, collected during antiretroviral therapy. The nucleotides read TGTGCCAGCAGCTTAGGCCAGAGCGCCCAAGAGACCCAGTACTTC. Its translation is CASSLGQSAQETQYF.